The sequence of this TCR beta chain was determined in a study of early T cells in non-severe SARS-CoV-2 infection. Study-level information: Sequencing used unsorted whole-blood bulk RNA, so chains lack pairing. Study-wide findings and caveats: Anti-spike CD8 specificities were favored by VDJdb matching, whose results missed private and CD4 specificities.

As part of library construction, unique molecular identifiers were attached to individual cDNA molecules. TCRdb fed the 5' RACE reads into MiXCR, producing one record per CDR3 protein. The table records about 100,000 distinct CDR3 sequences, about 12% of them present only once. The germline V gene has CDR1 MNHEY and CDR2 SVGAGI. Germline trimming cut 3 bases from V and 2 bases from J; bases unmatched to any gene: 4. The CDR3 has 15 residues. This clonotype has at least ten counts. Its antigen is not identified. Sample: whole blood. This chain connects TRBV6-5 to TRBJ2-3, with 8 bases matching TRBD1. This sequence originates from an adult who was a healthcare worker with PCR-confirmed SARS-CoV-2 infection or an uninfected control (not recorded which). The CDR3 sequence is CASSYGQGPTDTQYF. The CDR3 nucleotides read TGTGCCAGCAGTTATGGACAGGGTCCCACAGATACGCAGTATTTT.